Described below is a single T cell receptor (beta chain) sequence and its context. Its antigen remains unidentified. In germline, CDR1 is SGHAT, CDR2 FQNNGV. Trimming took 4 bases from V and 6 from J; bases not matched to a gene: 12. This CDR3 is 16 amino acids long. Primed by a sample-barcoded 5' primer and a J-beta primer mix, a second PCR proceeded for roughly 7 to 12 cycles. One entry per CDR3 protein, called by TCRdb with MiXCR from the 5' RACE reads. Here the sample spans 550,000 to 750,000 distinct CDR3 sequences, under 25% being singletons. The sample comes from a study of blood T cells in healthy people across ages. Study-wide results and caveats: Estimated diversity across one million T cells was deemed an underestimate.

This chain joins TRBV11-2 and TRBJ1-2, with 9 bases that match TRBD1. Sequenced input: blood. This receptor was taken from a man between 65 and 85 years old in good health. CDR3 in amino acids: CASSSNMGQGRNGYTF. The CDR3 bases are TGTGCCAGCAGCTCAAACATGGGACAGGGAAGAAATGGCTACACCTTC.